This T cell receptor (beta chain) is drawn from a study of glioma-infiltrating T cells after dendritic cell vaccination (dated by TCRdb to 2016 to 2017). As for the study more broadly: A cohort of roughly 15 glioblastoma patients from Phase I and II dendritic cell vaccination trials was included, of whom 9 were newly diagnosed and 6 had recurrent disease. Autologous tumor lysate-pulsed dendritic cell vaccination was administered to the patients between the early 2000s and the early 2010s. The vaccine was prepared from monocyte-derived dendritic cells that were cultured for roughly seven days with IL-4 and GM-CSF and then pulsed overnight with autologous tumor lysate. Patients received three intradermal dendritic cell vaccine injections at biweekly intervals in the arm below the axilla. Deep sequencing of TCR beta CDR3 regions was used to quantify tumor-infiltrating lymphocyte content and compare tumor and blood repertoires in dendritic cell-vaccinated glioblastoma patients. TCR sequencing metrics, including TIL content and tumor-blood repertoire overlap, were correlated with survival after dendritic cell vaccination.

Of note for this clone: Its antigen is unknown. Qualities for individual bases were not recorded, and no much larger clone is one base off.

Using the immunoSEQ assay, TCRB CDR3 regions were amplified from roughly 1.8 micrograms of genomic DNA, or from all available DNA when less than that was on hand. The multiplex PCR relied on 60 forward primers for TCR V beta segments and 13 reverse primers for J beta segments. To estimate reads per starting template, synthetic control templates were spiked into each sample at limiting dilution. The Illumina HiSeq System generated sequencing reads of 87 bp. The published analysis was carried out like this. PCR and sequencing errors were removed by merging closely related sequences with a nearest neighbor algorithm. TCR overlap was measured as the percentage of unique tumor TCR beta sequences that were also present in the peripheral blood of the same patient. In its TCRdb copy, this immuneACCESS table keeps in-frame sequences only and misses some clones. Where compared with another copy, unresolved V genes explain less than half of these, and the others have no known cause. For V, J and clone size, that table is used; D and trimming come from the DNA. The sample profile shows tens of thousands of clones; approximately 80% of them were found once. More than 15% of the sample is taken by the ten largest.

Summary of the overall study and its limitations: The three-group TCR overlap response model was characterized as speculative, and prospective validation of the model was stated to be required. Higher estimated pretreatment TIL content predicted longer time to progression and overall survival after dendritic cell vaccination. TCR clonality showed no direct relationship with survival, which suggests that a diverse polyclonal response may matter. The cohort was small and heterogeneous, only a few patients had full blood and tumor sets, and even fewer had initial-recurrent tumor pairs.

Interpreted using the paper, the time point label stands for: after dendritic cell vaccination, including at tumor progression/relapse. To be selected, patients needed enough residual fresh-frozen tumor tissue and more than two years of available survival data. Molecular status otherwise varied across the glioblastoma patients, but none of them carried an isocitrate dehydrogenase mutation. PBMC were collected before vaccination, two weeks after the third vaccination, and at tumor progression when it occurred. The Qiagen DNeasy Blood extraction Kit was used for extraction of genomic DNA. As encoded in the germline V gene (reference sequence), CDR1 is LNHDA while CDR2 is SQIVND. For this chain, trimming is 9 bases at the V end and 5 bases at the J end, and the number of junction bases without a gene match is 7. Its CDR3 holds 13 amino acids, cysteine through phenylalanine. Only CDR3 DNA remains: 39 bases, in frame from the first base.

The rearrangement joined TRBV19 to TRBJ1-5, and 7 junctional nucleotides match TRBD1. Sequences were derived from blood, sampled after dendritic cell vaccination. The source of this sequence is a human donor with glioblastoma. The CDR3: CASQGTEYQPQHF. The DNA sequence is as follows: TGTGCCAGCCAAGGGACAGAATATCAGCCCCAGCATTTT.